This is a list of T cell receptor beta chains from one sample in a study of spatial heterogeneity in lung cancer. MiXCR was run by TCRdb on the 5' RACE reads, yielding one entry per CDR3 protein. The sample shows about 36,000 distinct CDR3 sequences, 7% to 7.5% of them seen only once. The specimen was PBMCs, collected at surgery. The origin of the receptors is a female donor with early-stage non-small cell lung cancer. The CDR3 runs from the conserved cysteine through the conserved F or W. A D gene is named only where the DNA matches it firmly. Some rows have no size entry. The others give once, few or many, or a class for an expanded clone.

j_call: TRBJ1-4
d_call: TRBD1
v_call: TRBV28
clone_size: many
cdr3_nt: TGTGCCAGCAGTTTAGGGGGGACAGCGGGTAATGAAAAACTGTTTTTT
cdr3_aa: CASSLGGTAGNEKLFF

j_call: TRBJ2-3
d_call: .
v_call: TRBV5-1
clone_size: .
cdr3_nt: TGCGCCAGCAGCTTAGGTAGGGGCGGGGGCAGCACAGATACGCAGTATTTT
cdr3_aa: CASSLGRGGGSTDTQYF

j_call: TRBJ1-4
d_call: TRBD1
v_call: TRBV20-1
clone_size: .
cdr3_nt: TGCAGTGCTCTACAGGGGGAAGGGGAAAAACTGTTTTTT
cdr3_aa: CSALQGEGEKLFF

j_call: TRBJ2-2
d_call: .
v_call: TRBV3-1
clone_size: few
cdr3_nt: TGTGCCAGCAGCCTCTGGCAGACCGACGGGGAGCTGTTTTTT
cdr3_aa: CASSLWQTDGELFF

j_call: TRBJ2-5
d_call: .
v_call: TRBV6-5
clone_size: .
cdr3_nt: TGTGCCAGCAGTTACTCCAACCTACAAGAGACCCAGTACTTC
cdr3_aa: CASSYSNLQETQYF

j_call: TRBJ2-7
d_call: .
v_call: TRBV20-1
clone_size: .
cdr3_nt: TGCAGTGCTAGAAAGCCTAGCGCTCGCGAGCAGTACTTC
cdr3_aa: CSARKPSAREQYF

j_call: TRBJ1-1
d_call: .
v_call: TRBV4-3
clone_size: many
cdr3_nt: TGCGCCAGCAGCCAAGGGTCGAACACTGAAGCTTTCTTT
cdr3_aa: CASSQGSNTEAFF

j_call: TRBJ2-5
d_call: .
v_call: TRBV9
clone_size: few
cdr3_nt: TGTGCCAGCAGCGCCCAGGTCCAAGAGACCCAGTACTTC
cdr3_aa: CASSAQVQETQYF

j_call: TRBJ1-5
d_call: .
v_call: TRBV7-9
clone_size: many
cdr3_nt: TGTGCCAGCAGCTTGGGGTTTAGCAATCAGCCCCAGCATTTT
cdr3_aa: CASSLGFSNQPQHF

j_call: TRBJ1-1
d_call: .
v_call: TRBV20-1
clone_size: many
cdr3_nt: TGCAGTGCTGGAAGACTGGGGTCCACTGAAGCTTTCTTT
cdr3_aa: CSAGRLGSTEAFF

j_call: TRBJ2-1
d_call: TRBD2
v_call: TRBV7-3
clone_size: many
cdr3_nt: TGTGCCAGCTCGCCTCTGACTAGCGTGGGCAATGAGCAGTTCTTC
cdr3_aa: CASSPLTSVGNEQFF

j_call: TRBJ1-5
d_call: .
v_call: TRBV6-6
clone_size: few
cdr3_nt: TGTGCCAGCAGTTACCGAAGGGGATCAGGCAATCAGCCCCAGCATTTT
cdr3_aa: CASSYRRGSGNQPQHF

j_call: TRBJ1-1
d_call: .
v_call: TRBV6-5
clone_size: .
cdr3_nt: TGTGCCAGCAGTTACTCGAGTGCAGCGTTCGCGAACACTGAAGCTTTCTTT
cdr3_aa: CASSYSSAAFANTEAFF

j_call: TRBJ2-2
d_call: TRBD2
v_call: TRBV20-1
clone_size: many
cdr3_nt: TGCAGTGCTAGAGATCTGTGGCGGGGGGACACCGGGGAGCTGTTTTTT
cdr3_aa: CSARDLWRGDTGELFF

j_call: TRBJ1-4
d_call: TRBD1
v_call: TRBV4-3
clone_size: .
cdr3_nt: TGCGCCAGCAGCCAGCACAGGGGATATGGTGAAAAACTGTTTTTT
cdr3_aa: CASSQHRGYGEKLFF

j_call: TRBJ2-5
d_call: .
v_call: TRBV5-1
clone_size: .
cdr3_nt: TGCGCCAGCAGGGACCAGTACCAAGAGACCCAGTACTTC
cdr3_aa: CASRDQYQETQYF

j_call: TRBJ2-2
d_call: .
v_call: TRBV19
clone_size: few
cdr3_nt: TGTGCCAGTACCACACGTGGGCGGTACACCGGGGAGCTGTTTTTT
cdr3_aa: CASTTRGRYTGELFF

j_call: TRBJ1-6
d_call: .
v_call: TRBV7-9
clone_size: many
cdr3_nt: TGTGCCAGCAGCCCGAAGAGGGGCTCCTATAATTCACCCCTCCACTTT
cdr3_aa: CASSPKRGSYNSPLHF

j_call: TRBJ2-3
d_call: TRBD2
v_call: TRBV7-9
clone_size: few
cdr3_nt: TGTGCCAGCAGCGTGGGACTAGCGGCCGACACAGATACGCAGTATTTT
cdr3_aa: CASSVGLAADTDTQYF

j_call: TRBJ2-5
d_call: .
v_call: TRBV19
clone_size: .
cdr3_nt: TGTGCCAGTAGTATAGGGACTGGAGGCGAGACCCAGTACTTC
cdr3_aa: CASSIGTGGETQYF

j_call: TRBJ2-1
d_call: .
v_call: TRBV20-1
clone_size: few
cdr3_nt: TGCAGTGCTAGAGGCAGGGCCTCCTACAATGAGCAGTTCTTC
cdr3_aa: CSARGRASYNEQFF

j_call: TRBJ1-2
d_call: TRBD1
v_call: TRBV28
clone_size: many
cdr3_nt: TGTGCCAGCAGCGGGACAGTTACTTTCTATGGCTACACCTTC
cdr3_aa: CASSGTVTFYGYTF

j_call: TRBJ2-3
d_call: .
v_call: TRBV20-1
clone_size: many
cdr3_nt: TGCAGTGCTTGGGGACGTAGCACAGATACGCAGTATTTT
cdr3_aa: CSAWGRSTDTQYF

j_call: TRBJ1-1
d_call: .
v_call: TRBV18
clone_size: few
cdr3_nt: TGTGCCAGCTCACCACCGGGGAGGGAAGGCTGGGACACTGAAGCTTTCTTT
cdr3_aa: CASSPPGREGWDTEAFF

j_call: TRBJ2-1
d_call: .
v_call: TRBV12-3/TRBV12-4
clone_size: .
cdr3_nt: TGTGCCAGCAGCCGACCGTACAATGAGCAGTTCTTC
cdr3_aa: CASSRPYNEQFF

j_call: TRBJ2-7
d_call: TRBD2
v_call: TRBV24-1
clone_size: few
cdr3_nt: TGTGCCACCAGTGACCCCTCCAGTGCTAGCGGGAGTCTTTACGAGCAGTACTTC
cdr3_aa: CATSDPSSASGSLYEQYF

j_call: TRBJ1-1
d_call: .
v_call: TRBV21-1
clone_size: .
cdr3_nt: TGTGCCAGCAGCAAGGGGAATTTACACCGAGCTTTCTTT
cdr3_aa: CASSKGNLHRAFF

j_call: TRBJ2-5
d_call: .
v_call: TRBV21-1
clone_size: many
cdr3_nt: TGTGCCAGCAGAAAGAGGTTGGAGACCCAGTACTTC
cdr3_aa: CASRKRLETQYF

j_call: TRBJ2-2
d_call: TRBD1
v_call: TRBV19
clone_size: .
cdr3_nt: TGTGCCAGTAGGTCTACAGGGGTCACCGGGGAGCTGTTTTTT
cdr3_aa: CASRSTGVTGELFF

j_call: TRBJ2-1
d_call: .
v_call: TRBV7-9
clone_size: many
cdr3_nt: TGTGCCAGCAGCTTACTATACGAGCAGTTCTTC
cdr3_aa: CASSLLYEQFF

j_call: TRBJ1-2
d_call: .
v_call: TRBV30
clone_size: .
cdr3_nt: TGTGCCTGGGCTCGGGAGTCCCCTTTTCTCGCTAACTATGGCTACACCTTC
cdr3_aa: CAWARESPFLANYGYTF

j_call: TRBJ2-2
d_call: .
v_call: TRBV7-9
clone_size: many
cdr3_nt: TGTGCCAGCAGCCCCTGGGGACAAACGAACACCGGGGAGCTGTTTTTT
cdr3_aa: CASSPWGQTNTGELFF